The entry below describes one T cell receptor (beta chain). The antigen is undetermined. The V and J ends lost 4 bases and 0 bases, in that order; junction bases with no gene match: 0. Germline V gene data show CDR1 as SGHRS and CDR2 as YFSETQ. The CDR3 contains 14 residues. This entry belongs to a study of CD4+ T cells in melanoma. This table comes from immunoSEQ multiplex PCR, and its TCRdb copy is limited to in-frame clones, with some not included. The sample has over 100,000 clones, about 90% seen once. Overall study findings and caveats: Reportedly, melanoma neoantigen-specific CD4+ T cells showed varied differentiation states. A reported correlation linked neoantigen-specific CD4+ T cells to CD8+, macrophage and B cell function.

Material: peripheral blood. The chain employs TRBV5-1 and TRBJ2-1; TRBD2 matches at 8 bases. This sequence was found in a human donor with melanoma. DNA for the CDR3: TGCGCCAGCAGCAGCGGGAGCTCCTACAATGAGCAGTTCTTC. It is translated as CASSSGSSYNEQFF.